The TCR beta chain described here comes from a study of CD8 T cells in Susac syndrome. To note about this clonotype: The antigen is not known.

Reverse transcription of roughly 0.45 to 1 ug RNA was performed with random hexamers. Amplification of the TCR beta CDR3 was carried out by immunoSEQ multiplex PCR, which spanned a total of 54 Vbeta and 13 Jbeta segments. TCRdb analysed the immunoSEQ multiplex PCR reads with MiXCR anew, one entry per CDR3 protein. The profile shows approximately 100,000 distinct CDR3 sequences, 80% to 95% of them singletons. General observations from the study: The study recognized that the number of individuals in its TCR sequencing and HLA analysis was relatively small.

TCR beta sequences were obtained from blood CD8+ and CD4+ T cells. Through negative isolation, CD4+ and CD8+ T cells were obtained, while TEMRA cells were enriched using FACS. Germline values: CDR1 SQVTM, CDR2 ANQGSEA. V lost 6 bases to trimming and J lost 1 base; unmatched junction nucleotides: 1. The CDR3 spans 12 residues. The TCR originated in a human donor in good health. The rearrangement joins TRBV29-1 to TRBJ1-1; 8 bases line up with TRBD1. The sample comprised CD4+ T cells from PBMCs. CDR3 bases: TGCAGCGTGGGACAGGAGAACACTGAAGCTTTCTTT. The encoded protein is CSVGQENTEAFF.